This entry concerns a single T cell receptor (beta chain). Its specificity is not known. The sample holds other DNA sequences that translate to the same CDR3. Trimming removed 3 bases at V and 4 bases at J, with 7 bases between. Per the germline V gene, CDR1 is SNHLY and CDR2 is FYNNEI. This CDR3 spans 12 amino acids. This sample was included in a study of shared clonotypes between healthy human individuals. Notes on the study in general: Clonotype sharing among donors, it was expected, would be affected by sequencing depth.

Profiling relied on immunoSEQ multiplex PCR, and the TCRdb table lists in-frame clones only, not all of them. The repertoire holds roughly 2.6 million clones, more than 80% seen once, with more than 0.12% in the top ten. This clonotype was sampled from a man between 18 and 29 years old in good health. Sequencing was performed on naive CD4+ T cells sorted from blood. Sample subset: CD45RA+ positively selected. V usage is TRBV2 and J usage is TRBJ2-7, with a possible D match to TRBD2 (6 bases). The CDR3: CASSDGGYEQYF. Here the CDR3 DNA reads TGTGCCAGCAGTGACGGGGGTTACGAGCAGTACTTC. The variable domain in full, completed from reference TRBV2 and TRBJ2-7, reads EPEVTQTPSHQVTQMGQEVILRCVPISNHLYFYWYRQILGQKVEFLVSFYNNEISEKSEIFDDQFSVERPDGSNFTLKIRSTKLEDSAMYFCASSDGGYEQYFGPGTRLTVT.